A single sample is the source of the 27 T cell receptor beta chains below, sequenced in a study of blood T cell repertoires in COVID-19. TCRdb's table, derived via immunoSEQ multiplex PCR, lists solely in-frame clones and lacks some. The sample lists under 250,000 clones; more than 75% were seen once. The sequencing sample was made of peripheral blood. These receptor sequences come from a man between 50 and 59 years old with COVID-19, enrolled during active disease.

CDR3: CASSLGDSDYEQFF. The CDR3 DNA follows: TGTGCCAGCAGCTTGGGGGACTCGGACTATGAGCAGTTCTTC. J is TRBJ2-1 and V is TRBV11-2, with D perhaps TRBD2 (6 bases). This CDR3 has 14 residues. The V and J ends lost 3 bases and 8 bases respectively, with 14 bases between them. Germline assignment: CDR1 SGHAT and CDR2 FQNNGV.

This chain connects TRBV18 to TRBJ2-2; TRBD2 matches at 10 bases. This CDR3 spans 15 amino acids. V trimming: 4 bases; J trimming: 4 bases; junction bases outside the gene matches: 3. Per the germline V gene, CDR1 is KGHSH and CDR2 is LQKENI. In DNA, the CDR3 is TGTGCCAGCTCACTACGGACTAGCGGCACCGGGGAGCTGTTTTTT. It is translated as CASSLRTSGTGELFF.

V and J are TRBV7-9 and TRBJ1-4; D not certain. Trimming left V 3 bases short and J 3 bases short, with 11 bases between. This CDR3 region has 15 residues. CDR1 SEHNR and CDR2 FQNEAQ come from the germline V gene (reference sequence). The CDR3 DNA follows: TGTGCCAGCAGCTTGGCGGCTACTCCTAATGAAAAACTGTTTTTT. This encodes CASSLAATPNEKLFF.

The chain recombines TRBV7-6 with TRBJ2-7, with D possibly TRBD2 on 6 matching bases. Germline-derived CDR1 and CDR2 are SGHVS and FNYEAQ. Trimming cost V 5 bases and J 2 bases, with 16 bases left between them. CDR3 length equals 15 residues. CDR3 DNA: TGTGCCAGCAGCCCCGGGGATTCTAGCGCCTACGAGCAGTACTTC. Its translation is CASSPGDSSAYEQYF.

CDR3 residues: CASSYSRRLGDGYTF. The CDR3 region has the DNA TGTGCCAGCAGTTACTCGAGGAGGCTTGGGGATGGCTACACCTTC. The rearrangement joins TRBV6-6 to TRBJ1-2; D call uncertain. The CDR3 has 15 residues. The germline V gene encodes CDR1 MNHNY and CDR2 SVGAGI (reference sequence). Trimming removed 0 bases from V and 6 bases from J, with 14 bases in between.

This chain joins TRBV6-5 and TRBJ2-2; no clear D gene. V dropped 1 base and J dropped 7 bases, with 4 bases sitting between them. Germline V gives CDR1 MNHEY, CDR2 SVGAGI. CDR3 size: 12 residues. The CDR3: CASSYYGGELFF. In nucleotides, the CDR3 is TGTGCCAGCAGTTACTACGGCGGGGAGCTGTTTTTT.

The V and J genes are TRBV28 and TRBJ1-2; D unresolved. This CDR3 comprises 14 residues. V lost 2 bases, J lost 0 bases, and 7 bases lay in between. CDR1 is MDHEN, CDR2 SYDVKM, per germline. CDR3: CASSLILSNYGYTF. CDR3 nucleotides: TGTGCCAGCAGTTTAATCTTATCTAACTATGGCTACACCTTC.

The rearrangement uses TRBV6-5 and TRBJ1-3; TRBD1 matches 9 bases. The CDR3 covers 15 residues. Germline V gene lookup returns CDR1 MNHEY and CDR2 SVGAGI. V dropped 5 bases and J dropped 4; count of bases not matched to a gene: 6. In DNA, the CDR3 is TGTGCCAGCAGTAACTGGGACAGGGCCGGAAACACCATATATTTT. This gives the protein CASSNWDRAGNTIYF.

The chain uses TRBV19 and TRBJ2-5; tentative D call: TRBD2 (5 bases). This CDR3 contains 12 residues. Between the trimmed V and J ends, which lost 3 bases and 13 bases, there was a span of 15 bases. Germline CDR1 LNHDA, CDR2 SQIVND (reference sequence). CDR3 sequence reads: CASSIETTLMYF. The DNA for the CDR3 is TGTGCCAGTAGTATCGAGACTACCCTCATGTACTTC.

This chain joins TRBV19 and TRBJ2-2; D may be TRBD1 (5 bases). V gave up 3 bases and J gave up 1 base, with 9 bases separating them. CDR1 is LNHDA, CDR2 SQIVND, per germline (reference sequence). The CDR3 spans 15 residues. CDR3 sequence (DNA): TGTGCCAGTAGTATTCAGGGCCTGAACACCGGGGAGCTGTTTTTT. Protein sequence: CASSIQGLNTGELFF.

This chain connects TRBV19 to TRBJ1-1; 8 bases match TRBD1. CDR1 and CDR2 from the germline V gene are LNHDA and SQIVND (reference sequence). This CDR3 region has 14 residues. V trimming: 3 bases; J trimming: 11 bases; junction bases outside the gene matches: 11. CDR3 region: CASSIQGQAVWAFF. The CDR3 DNA sequence: TGTGCCAGTAGTATTCAGGGACAGGCCGTGTGGGCTTTCTTT.

The V gene is TRBV7-3, the J gene TRBJ2-7; TRBD2 matches at 15 bases. CDR3 length: 16 residues. Germline lookup yields CDR1 SGHTA and CDR2 FQGTGA. The V segment lost 8 bases and the J segment 4 bases; nucleotides outside the gene matches: 9. The CDR3 sequence is CASQHLGTSGRYEQYF. The CDR3 DNA is TGTGCCAGCCAACATCTGGGGACTAGCGGGAGGTACGAGCAGTACTTC. The complete variable domain, with remaining parts taken from reference TRBV7-3 and TRBJ2-7, reads GAGVSQTPSNKVTEKGKYVELRCDPISGHTALYWYRQSLGQGPEFLIYFQGTGAADDSGLPNDRFFAVRPEGSVSTLKIQRTERGDSAVYLCASQHLGTSGRYEQYFGPGTRLTVT.

Only one count was recorded for this clone. The chain uses TRBV5-1 and TRBJ2-3; 9 nucleotides match TRBD2. Germline CDR1 and CDR2: SGHRS and YFSETQ. The length of the CDR3 is 16 residues. V shed 2 bases, J shed 4 bases, and the junction held 8 bases outside the gene matches. CDR3 nucleotide sequence: TGCGCCAGCAGCTTTAGCGGGAGATCGGTTTCAGATACGCAGTATTTT. Translating it yields CASSFSGRSVSDTQYF.

The chain has TRBV30 and TRBJ1-1; D remains unclear. This CDR3 contains 12 residues. Germline assignment: CDR1 GTSNPN and CDR2 SVGIG (reference sequence). Trimming cost V 3 bases and J 1 base, with 6 bases left between them. DNA of the CDR3: TGTGCCTGGAGCCACTGGAACACTGAAGCTTTCTTT. Residues: CAWSHWNTEAFF.

This rearrangement joins TRBV28 to TRBJ2-2; D not certain. This CDR3 is 15 amino acids long. V lost 10 bases to trimming and J lost 6 bases, with 21 bases between them. Germline V CDR1 and CDR2: MDHEN, SYDVKM. CDR3 bases: TGTGCCACCCACTACCAACCCGACGGGTCCGGGGAGCTGTTTTTT. This sequence encodes CATHYQPDGSGELFF.

CDR3 bases: TGTGCCACCCACCCCTCCACCCAGGGTGAAAACAATGAGCAGTTCTTC. It yields the protein CATHPSTQGENNEQFF. The V call is TRBV10-3, the J call TRBJ2-1; possibly TRBD1 for D (5 bases). Looked up from germline, CDR1 is ENHRY and CDR2 is SYGVKD. This CDR3 spans 16 amino acids. Trimming removed 10 bases from V and 5 bases from J, with 24 bases in between.

This clone was detected once. The chain carries TRBV5-1 and TRBJ2-5, with a weak D call TRBD1 (7 bases). The CDR3 contains 14 residues. Germline V CDR1 and CDR2: SGHRS, YFSETQ. Trimming removed 4 bases at V and 5 bases at J, with 15 bases between. The DNA for the CDR3 is TGCGCCAGCAGCCGCAAGGGGGCGGGGGAGACCCAGTACTTC. It translates to CASSRKGAGETQYF. Supplemented by reference TRBV5-1 and TRBJ2-5, the full variable domain reads KAGVTQTPRYLIKTRGQQVTLSCSPISGHRSVSWYQQTPGQGLQFLFEYFSETQRNKGNFPGRFSGRQFSNSRSEMNVSTLELGDSALYLCASSRKGAGETQYFGPGTRLLVL.

This chain connects TRBV28 to TRBJ2-3, with a tentative D call TRBD1 (6 bases). The CDR3 totals 15 residues. Germline CDR1 is MDHEN and CDR2 is SYDVKM. V was clipped by 3 bases and J by 4 bases, with 14 bases between them. The chain's CDR3 is CASSFQAGVPDTQYF. As DNA, the CDR3 is TGTGCCAGCAGTTTTCAGGCAGGGGTCCCAGATACGCAGTATTTT.

This chain joins TRBV7-9 and TRBJ2-7, with TRBD1 matching over 7 bases. V shed 2 bases and J 2 bases; nucleotides not matched to a gene: 3. Germline V gives CDR1 SEHNR, CDR2 FQNEAQ (reference sequence). The CDR3 is 14 residues long. Written as DNA, the CDR3 is TGTGCCAGCAGCTTAACAGGGGAAACCTACGAGCAGTACTTC. Its translation is CASSLTGETYEQYF. The full variable domain, rest sourced from reference TRBV7-9 and TRBJ2-7, is DTGVSQNPRHKITKRGQNVTFRCDPISEHNRLYWYRQTLGQGPEFLTYFQNEAQLEKSRLLSDRFSAERPKGSFSTLEIQRTEQGDSAMYLCASSLTGETYEQYFGPGTRLTVT.

The rearrangement joins TRBV29-1 to TRBJ2-7, with TRBD1 as a possible D gene (5 bases). Germline V gene lookup returns CDR1 SQVTM and CDR2 ANQGSEA. The V end was cut by 5 bases, the J end by 3 bases, with 17 bases between. This CDR3 has 14 amino acids. The CDR3 bases are TGCAGCGTTACCAGTCCCGACAGCAGCTACGAGCAGTACTTC. Protein: CSVTSPDSSYEQYF.

This chain joins TRBV3-1 (or the pseudogene TRBV3-2) and TRBJ1-5, with 9 positions matching TRBD1. CDR3 size: 15 residues. The V segment lost 4 bases and the J segment 6 bases; nucleotides outside the gene matches: 7. Looked up from germline, CDR1 is LGHDT and CDR2 is YNNKEL (reference sequence). The CDR3 loop is CASSLTGGLGQPQHF. The CDR3 bases are TGTGCCAGCAGCCTCACAGGGGGCTTGGGTCAGCCCCAGCATTTT.

The chain uses TRBV6-5 and TRBJ1-2, with no clear D. Germline CDR1 is MNHEY and CDR2 is SVGAGI. This CDR3 is 12 amino acids long. V was clipped by 6 bases and J by 6 bases, with 11 bases between them. The CDR3 DNA reads as TGTGCCAGCAGCGGGGAGACGCATGGCTACACCTTC. This codes for CASSGETHGYTF.

V usage is TRBV28 and J usage is TRBJ1-4, with D unresolved. In germline, CDR1 is MDHEN, CDR2 SYDVKM. The CDR3 is 11 residues long. Trimming cost V 6 bases and J 7 bases, with 6 bases left between them. CDR3 loop: CASSPREKLFF. The CDR3 coding sequence is TGTGCCAGCAGCCCTCGTGAAAAACTGTTTTTT.

The rearrangement links TRBV5-6 to TRBJ1-5; tentatively, D is TRBD1 (5 bases). CDR3 length: 15 amino acids. With 1 base removed from V and 2 bases from J, the gap between germline ends came to 10 bases. Germline V lookup: CDR1 SGHDT, CDR2 YYEEEE. This CDR3 is CASSLRQTGNQPQHF. CDR3 DNA sequence: TGTGCCAGCAGCTTGAGACAGACAGGCAATCAGCCCCAGCATTTT.

The rearrangement joins TRBV11-2 to TRBJ2-7, with 7 positions matching TRBD1. CDR1 and CDR2 from the germline V gene are SGHAT and FQNNGV. V was clipped by 4 bases and J by 2 bases; unmatched bases: 8. The CDR3 covers 15 residues. The CDR3 sequence is CASSSLRDRTYEQYF. CDR3 DNA: TGTGCCAGCAGCTCCCTCCGGGACAGAACCTACGAGCAGTACTTC.

The chain joins TRBV18 to TRBJ2-5; tentative D call: TRBD1 (6 bases). V dropped 5 bases and J dropped 1 base, with 14 bases sitting between them. This CDR3 is 15 amino acids long. Germline V gives CDR1 KGHSH, CDR2 LQKENI. CDR3 in DNA: TGTGCCAGCTCAACTACAGGGATGATCCAAGAGACCCAGTACTTC. It codes for CASSTTGMIQETQYF.

This chain joins TRBV5-4 and TRBJ1-1; D is uncertain. This CDR3 spans 13 amino acids. CDR1 SGHNT and CDR2 YYREEE come from the germline V gene (reference sequence). V gave up 3 bases and J gave up 1 base, with 7 bases separating them. The CDR3, as DNA: TGTGCCAGCAGCTCGTCCCGGAACACTGAAGCTTTCTTT. Protein: CASSSSRNTEAFF.